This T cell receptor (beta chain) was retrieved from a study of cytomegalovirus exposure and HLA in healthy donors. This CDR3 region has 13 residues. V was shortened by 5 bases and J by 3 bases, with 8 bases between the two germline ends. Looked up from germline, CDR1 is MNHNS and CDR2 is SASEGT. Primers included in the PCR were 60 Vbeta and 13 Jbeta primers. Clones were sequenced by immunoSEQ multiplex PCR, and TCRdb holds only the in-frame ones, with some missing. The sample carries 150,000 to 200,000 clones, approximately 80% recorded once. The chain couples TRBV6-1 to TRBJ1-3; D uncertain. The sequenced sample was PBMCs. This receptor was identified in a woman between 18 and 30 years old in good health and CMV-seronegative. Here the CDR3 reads CASSPRGGNTIYF. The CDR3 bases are TGTGCCAGCAGTCCTCGGGGTGGAAACACCATATATTTT.